The table lists the clone carrying this T cell receptor beta chain with a few counts. Its antigen is not identified. This entry belongs to a study of shared clonotypes between healthy human individuals. Study conclusions and caveats: Generally, naive subsets came out with larger estimated richness than memory subsets. Blood was the only sampled material, and tissue repertoires likely differ. Non-shared clonotypes showed lower generation probabilities than clonotypes common to all four donors.

The input for sorted-subset replicate PCRs was 150 to 200 ng DNA, about 30,000 T cell genomes. Only in-frame clones appear in the TCRdb table, and some are missing; sequencing was by immunoSEQ multiplex PCR. The sample carries hundreds of thousands of clones, roughly 73% recorded once. The CDR3 loop spans 15 amino acids. Losses at the gene ends were 4 bases for V and 2 bases for J; bases not matched to a gene: 4. Germline V gene lookup returns CDR1 SGHRS and CDR2 YFSETQ. Specimen: memory CD4+ T cells sorted from blood. Regarding subset: CD45RA-negative fraction. This receptor was obtained from a woman in her thirties in good health. The genes are TRBV5-1 and TRBJ2-3; the match to TRBD2 covers 10 bases. The CDR3: CASSVLAGITDTQYF. Written as DNA, the CDR3 is TGCGCCAGCAGCGTACTAGCGGGAATCACAGATACGCAGTATTTT.